Below, 27 T cell receptor beta chains from the same sample are listed, as sequenced in a study of cytomegalovirus exposure and HLA in healthy donors. Primers included in the PCR were 60 Vbeta and 13 Jbeta primers. Sequenced by immunoSEQ multiplex PCR; TCRdb stores in-frame clones only, minus some. The specimen's table records around 100,000 clones. Sequencing used PBMCs. The receptors derive from a man aged 35-49 years in good health and CMV-seronegative.

The V gene is TRBV11-2, the J gene TRBJ1-6; D possibly corresponds to TRBD1 (6 bases). The CDR3 is made up of 14 amino acids. V gave up 6 bases and J gave up 8 bases, with 14 bases separating them. Germline CDR1 and CDR2: SGHAT and FQNNGV. CDR3 region: CASRLQGPDSPLHF. CDR3 sequence (DNA): TGTGCCAGCAGACTACAGGGTCCGGATTCACCCCTCCACTTT. The variable domain in full, completed from reference TRBV11-2 and TRBJ1-6, reads EAGVAQSPRYKIIEKRQSVAFWCNPISGHATLYWYQQILGQGPKLLIQFQNNGVVDDSQLPKDRFSAERLKGVDSTLKIQPAKLEDSAVYLCASRLQGPDSPLHFGNGTRLTVT.

As concerns this clone: Distinct nucleotide sequences in the sample also encode this CDR3. The rearrangement joins TRBV5-4 to TRBJ1-1, with 8 bases identical to TRBD1. Trimming at V came to 0 bases and at J to 0 bases, leaving 4 bases not matched to a gene. Per the germline V gene, CDR1 is SGHNT and CDR2 is YYREEE (reference sequence). The CDR3 runs to 16 residues. The CDR3 spells CASSLGAGGLNTEAFF. CDR3 DNA sequence: TGTGCCAGCAGCTTGGGGGCAGGGGGCTTGAACACTGAAGCTTTCTTT.

The CDR3 reads CASRDATGASYEQYF. As DNA, the CDR3 is TGTGCCAGCAGGGATGCGACAGGGGCTTCCTACGAGCAGTACTTC. This chain links TRBV2 with TRBJ2-7; TRBD1 agrees at 8 bases. There are 15 residues in the CDR3. The V gene's germline CDR1 is SNHLY and CDR2 FYNNEI. The trim removed 6 bases at V and 1 base at J, leaving 8 bases unmatched.

This sequence joins TRBV5-6 and TRBJ2-1; TRBD2 agrees at 11 bases. This CDR3 is 17 amino acids long. With V trimmed by 6 bases and J by 4 bases, 12 bases remained unmatched. CDR1 and CDR2 from the germline V gene are SGHDT and YYEEEE. The CDR3 nucleotides read TGTGCCAGCACCAATTGGGGACTAGCGGCCCGGTACAATGAGCAGTTCTTC. This gives the protein CASTNWGLAARYNEQFF.

The CDR3: CASSTSANSYNEQFF. The CDR3 DNA is TGCGCCAGCTCTACCAGCGCAAACTCCTACAATGAGCAGTTCTTC. The rearrangement joins TRBV5-1 to TRBJ2-1; D remains ambiguous. This CDR3 is 15 amino acids long. V was clipped by 7 bases and J by 0 bases, with 14 bases between them. Germline V gives CDR1 SGHRS, CDR2 YFSETQ. Looking up the rest from reference TRBV5-1 and TRBJ2-1 gives the full variable domain: KAGVTQTPRYLIKTRGQQVTLSCSPISGHRSVSWYQQTPGQGLQFLFEYFSETQRNKGNFPGRFSGRQFSNSRSEMNVSTLELGDSALYLCASSTSANSYNEQFFGPGTRLTVL.

V is TRBV28 and J is TRBJ2-7, with TRBD2 matching 16 bases. The germline V gene has CDR1 MDHEN and CDR2 SYDVKM. The trim removed 6 bases at V and 4 bases at J, leaving 6 bases unmatched. The CDR3 has 16 residues. Written as DNA, the CDR3 is TGTGCCAGCAGCAGCCCGGGACTAGCGGGAGGGTACGAGCAGTACTTC. Translating it yields CASSSPGLAGGYEQYF.

The gene calls are TRBV5-5 and TRBJ2-3, with 12 bases aligning to TRBD2. With 7 bases clipped from V and 0 bases from J, the junction kept 12 bases outside the gene matches. Germline CDR1 reads SGHKS; CDR2 reads YYEKEE (reference sequence). The CDR3 consists of 18 residues. CDR3 loop: CASSRPLAGGASTDTQYF. The CDR3 coding sequence is TGTGCCAGCTCACGACCGCTAGCGGGGGGGGCTAGCACAGATACGCAGTATTTT.

The rearrangement links TRBV5-1 to TRBJ1-6; the D is unclear. Germline V CDR1 and CDR2: SGHRS, YFSETQ. This CDR3 comprises 14 residues. Trimming removed 4 bases at V and 7 bases at J, with 12 bases between. The CDR3 spells CASSAGEMNSPLHF. CDR3 nucleotide sequence: TGCGCCAGCAGCGCGGGAGAAATGAATTCACCCCTCCACTTT. The full variable domain, rest sourced from reference TRBV5-1 and TRBJ1-6, is KAGVTQTPRYLIKTRGQQVTLSCSPISGHRSVSWYQQTPGQGLQFLFEYFSETQRNKGNFPGRFSGRQFSNSRSEMNVSTLELGDSALYLCASSAGEMNSPLHFGNGTRLTVT.

This chain connects TRBV11-2 to TRBJ2-7, with D possibly TRBD2 on 5 matching bases. The CDR3 covers 12 residues. Germline-derived CDR1 and CDR2 are SGHAT and FQNNGV. V was shortened by 4 bases and J by 9 bases, with 13 bases between the two germline ends. CDR3 sequence: CASSYTNGGQYF. CDR3 nucleotide sequence: TGTGCCAGCAGCTATACTAATGGAGGGCAGTACTTC.

The chain has TRBV6-5 and TRBJ1-1; a possible D gene is TRBD1 (5 bases). Trimming took 6 bases from V and 4 from J, leaving 12 bases between them. Looked up from germline, CDR1 is MNHEY and CDR2 is SVGAGI. The CDR3 consists of 13 residues. CDR3 DNA sequence: TGTGCCAGCAGCATGACAGCGGGCACTGAAGCTTTCTTT. Amino acids: CASSMTAGTEAFF.

The rearrangement joins TRBV19 to TRBJ2-2; possibly TRBD1 for D (5 bases). The V end lost 6 bases, the J end lost 0 bases, and 14 bases lay between the germline ends. In germline, CDR1 is LNHDA, CDR2 SQIVND (reference sequence). CDR3 length: 16 amino acids. The CDR3 DNA sequence: TGTGCCAGTAGCCAGGACATAAACTCGAACACCGGGGAGCTGTTTTTT. Protein sequence: CASSQDINSNTGELFF.

The rearrangement uses TRBV19 and TRBJ2-3; 10 bases match TRBD1. The V segment lost 5 bases and the J segment 1 base; nucleotides outside the gene matches: 9. CDR1 and CDR2 (germline): LNHDA, SQIVND (reference sequence). The CDR3 extends over 17 amino acids. The CDR3 protein is CASSARQGAKGTDTQYF. Written as DNA, the CDR3 is TGTGCCAGTAGTGCCCGACAGGGGGCGAAAGGCACAGATACGCAGTATTTT.

V gene TRBV28 combines with J gene TRBJ2-1; TRBD2 matches 8 bases. Germline V gene sequence: CDR1 MDHEN, CDR2 SYDVKM. The CDR3 runs to 19 residues. The J segment lost 1 base and the V segment lost 4 bases, leaving 15 bases of the junction unmatched. CDR3 coding DNA: TGTGCCAGCAGTTCCCTTTCCCGTAGCGGGAAATGGTCCTACAATGAGCAGTTCTTC. Translation gives CASSSLSRSGKWSYNEQFF.

The chain combines TRBV7-9 with TRBJ1-2, with D maybe TRBD1 (5 bases). Germline V gene data show CDR1 as SEHNR and CDR2 as FQNEAQ (reference sequence). With 1 base removed from V and 2 bases from J, the gap between germline ends came to 11 bases. This CDR3 spans 15 amino acids. CDR3: CASSLGDQGNYGYTF. The CDR3 DNA follows: TGTGCCAGCAGCTTAGGGGATCAGGGAAACTATGGCTACACCTTC.

The genes are TRBV28 and TRBJ2-7; 12 bases agree with TRBD1. The trim removed 8 bases at V and 7 bases at J, leaving 9 bases unmatched. From germline, CDR1 is MDHEN and CDR2 SYDVKM. This CDR3 comprises 14 residues. CDR3 nucleotides: TGTGCCAGCCTTCCGGGACAGGGGGCATATGAGCAGTACTTC. Amino acid sequence: CASLPGQGAYEQYF. The full variable domain, with the rest looked up from reference TRBV28 and TRBJ2-7, is DVKVTQSSRYLVKRTGEKVFLECVQDMDHENMFWYRQDPGLGLRLIYFSYDVKMKEKGDIPEGYSVSREKKERFSLILESASTNQTSMYLCASLPGQGAYEQYFGPGTRLTVT.

The CDR3 DNA is TGTGCCAGCAGCTTAAAGGGACAGGGGTCCAATCAGCCCCAGCATTTT. It translates to CASSLKGQGSNQPQHF. The chain combines TRBV13 with TRBJ1-5; TRBD1 agrees at 10 bases. The germline gives CDR1 PRHDT, CDR2 FYEKMQ (reference sequence). The junction had 4 bases not matched to a gene; V was cut back by 2 bases and J by 3 bases. CDR3 length: 16 amino acids.

The J gene is TRBJ2-3, the V gene TRBV9; 7 positions agree with TRBD1. J gave up 2 bases and V 3 bases, and 3 bases lay outside the gene matches. This CDR3 has 14 amino acids. Germline V gene sequence: CDR1 SGDLS, CDR2 YYNGEE. The CDR3 is CASSADRDTDTQYF. DNA of the CDR3: TGTGCCAGCAGCGCAGACAGGGACACAGATACGCAGTATTTT.

The chain combines TRBV5-1 with TRBJ1-3, with TRBD1 as a possible D gene (5 bases). Germline V gives CDR1 SGHRS, CDR2 YFSETQ. The CDR3 sequence is 15 residues long. V was shortened by 0 bases and J by 4 bases, with 11 bases between the two germline ends. In nucleotides, the CDR3 is TGCGCCAGCAGCTTGGGGGGCGCGGAGGGAAACACCATATATTTT. This codes for CASSLGGAEGNTIYF. Looking up the rest from reference TRBV5-1 and TRBJ1-3 gives the full variable domain: KAGVTQTPRYLIKTRGQQVTLSCSPISGHRSVSWYQQTPGQGLQFLFEYFSETQRNKGNFPGRFSGRQFSNSRSEMNVSTLELGDSALYLCASSLGGAEGNTIYFGEGSWLTVV.

DNA for the CDR3: TGTGCCAGCAGCTTAGGTCTCGGGAGCGAAGATACGCAGTATTTT. Translating it yields CASSLGLGSEDTQYF. V gene TRBV7-7 combines with J gene TRBJ2-3, with TRBD2 as a possible D gene (6 bases). Germline loops: CDR1 SSHAT, CDR2 FNYEAQ (reference sequence). Trimming removed 1 base from V and 5 bases from J, with 13 bases in between. The CDR3 runs 15 residues.

The chain recombines TRBV15 with TRBJ2-7; maybe TRBD2 (6 bases). The CDR3 has 19 amino acids. Germline loops: CDR1 LNHNV, CDR2 YYDKDF (reference sequence). With 0 bases removed from V and 1 base from J, the gap between germline ends came to 22 bases. CDR3 in DNA: TGTGCCACCAGCAGAGATAGGATATCATTGTTCGGGGGATCCTACGAGCAGTACTTC. This translates into CATSRDRISLFGGSYEQYF.

The rearrangement uses TRBV28 and TRBJ2-7; D possibly corresponds to TRBD2 (5 bases). The CDR3 totals 13 residues. V shed 6 bases and J shed 4 bases, with 13 bases lying between them. CDR1 MDHEN and CDR2 SYDVKM come from the germline V gene. In DNA, the CDR3 is TGTGCCAGCAGACCCGGACGGGAATACGAGCAGTACTTC. This gives the protein CASRPGREYEQYF.

The chain is built from TRBV5-1 and TRBJ2-7; no firm D call. Trimming took 0 bases from V and 3 from J, leaving 4 bases between them. From germline, CDR1 is SGHRS and CDR2 YFSETQ. The CDR3 is made up of 12 amino acids. CDR3 coding DNA: TGCGCCAGCAGCTTGGACGGCTACGAGCAGTACTTC. Amino acids: CASSLDGYEQYF.

The chain combines TRBV11-2 with TRBJ1-4, with D possibly matching TRBD1 (6 bases). V was pared by 2 bases and J by 8 bases, with 15 bases between. Germline loops: CDR1 SGHAT, CDR2 FQNNGV. This CDR3 is 15 amino acids long. The CDR3 loop is CASSLIRGAREKLFF. The CDR3 DNA sequence: TGTGCCAGCAGCTTAATTCGGGGGGCTCGGGAAAAACTGTTTTTT.

The chain employs TRBV5-1 and TRBJ2-5; 7 bases match TRBD1. CDR1 SGHRS and CDR2 YFSETQ come from the germline V gene. J lost 3 bases, V lost 4 bases, and 3 bases had no gene match. The CDR3 totals 13 residues. The CDR3 nucleotides read TGCGCCAGCAGCAGGGACAGCAAAGAGACCCAGTACTTC. Residues: CASSRDSKETQYF.

V and J are TRBV19 and TRBJ2-7; 13 nucleotides match TRBD2. The CDR3 is 16 residues long. The germline V gene encodes CDR1 LNHDA and CDR2 SQIVND (reference sequence). V lost 4 bases and J lost 5; bases outside the gene matches: 8. Written as DNA, the CDR3 is TGTGCCAGTAGTACCCGGACTAGCGGGAGTCGCCACGAGCAGTACTTC. The encoded protein is CASSTRTSGSRHEQYF.

The chain has TRBV6-6 and TRBJ1-1; 7 bases line up with TRBD1. V was pared by 2 bases and J by 6 bases, with 9 bases of the junction left unmatched. Germline CDR1 MNHNY, CDR2 SVGAGI (reference sequence). The CDR3 consists of 15 residues. CDR3 residues: CASSYPRGRGSEAFF. Here the CDR3 DNA reads TGTGCCAGCAGTTACCCTCGGGGCAGGGGGTCTGAAGCTTTCTTT.

This sequence joins TRBV28 and TRBJ1-5; no definite D call. CDR1 and CDR2 from the germline V gene are MDHEN and SYDVKM. Trimming took 6 bases from V and 3 from J, leaving 12 bases between them. The CDR3 covers 14 residues. The CDR3 region is CASSPPLNNQPQHF. The CDR3 nucleotides read TGTGCCAGCAGCCCCCCCTTAAACAATCAGCCCCAGCATTTT.